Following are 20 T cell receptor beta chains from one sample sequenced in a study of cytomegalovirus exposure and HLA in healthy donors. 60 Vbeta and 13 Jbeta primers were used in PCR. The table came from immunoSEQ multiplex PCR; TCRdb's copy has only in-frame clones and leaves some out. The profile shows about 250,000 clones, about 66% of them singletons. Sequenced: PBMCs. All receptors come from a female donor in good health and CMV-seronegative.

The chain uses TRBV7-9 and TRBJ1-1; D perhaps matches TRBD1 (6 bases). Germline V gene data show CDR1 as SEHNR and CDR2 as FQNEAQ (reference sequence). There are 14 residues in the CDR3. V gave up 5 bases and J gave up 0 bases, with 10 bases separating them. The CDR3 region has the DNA TGTGCCAGCAGCCTACAGGGCCTGAACACTGAAGCTTTCTTT. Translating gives CASSLQGLNTEAFF.

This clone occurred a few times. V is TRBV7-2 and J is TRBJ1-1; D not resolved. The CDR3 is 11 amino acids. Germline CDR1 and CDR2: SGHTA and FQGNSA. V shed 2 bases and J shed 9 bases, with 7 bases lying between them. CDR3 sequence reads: CASSLYGQAFF. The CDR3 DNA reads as TGTGCCAGCAGCTTATATGGCCAAGCTTTCTTT.

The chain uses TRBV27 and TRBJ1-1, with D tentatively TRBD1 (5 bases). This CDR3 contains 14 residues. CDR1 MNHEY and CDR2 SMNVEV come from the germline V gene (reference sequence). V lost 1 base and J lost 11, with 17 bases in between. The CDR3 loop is CASSLLGGARAAFF. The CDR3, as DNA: TGTGCCAGCAGTTTATTAGGCGGGGCTAGAGCGGCTTTCTTT.

The CDR3 DNA is TGTGCCAGCAGCGTAGAACCTAGCGCAGCCTACAATGAGCAGTTCTTC. As protein: CASSVEPSAAYNEQFF. The chain links TRBV9 to TRBJ2-1; perhaps TRBD2 as D (6 bases). The V gene lost 0 bases and the J gene lost 2 bases, with 12 bases spanning the gap. This CDR3 is 16 amino acids long. Germline V gene sequence: CDR1 SGDLS, CDR2 YYNGEE. Combining the CDR3 with reference TRBV9 and TRBJ2-1 gives the whole variable domain DSGVTQTPKHLITATGQRVTLRCSPRSGDLSVYWYQQSLDQGLQFLIQYYNGEERAKGNILERFSAQQFPDLHSELNLSSLELGDSALYFCASSVEPSAAYNEQFFGPGTRLTVL.

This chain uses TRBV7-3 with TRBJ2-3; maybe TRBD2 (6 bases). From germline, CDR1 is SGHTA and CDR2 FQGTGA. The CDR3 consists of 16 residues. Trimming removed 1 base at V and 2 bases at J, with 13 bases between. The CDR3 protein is CASSLMGEVPTDTQYF. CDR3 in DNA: TGTGCCAGCAGCTTAATGGGGGAGGTCCCCACAGATACGCAGTATTTT.

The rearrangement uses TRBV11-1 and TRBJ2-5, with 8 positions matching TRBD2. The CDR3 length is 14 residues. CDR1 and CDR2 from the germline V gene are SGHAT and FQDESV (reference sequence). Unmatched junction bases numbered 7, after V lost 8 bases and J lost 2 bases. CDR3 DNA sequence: TGTGCCAGCGCCCCGGGACTAGGGCAAGAGACCCAGTACTTC. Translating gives CASAPGLGQETQYF.

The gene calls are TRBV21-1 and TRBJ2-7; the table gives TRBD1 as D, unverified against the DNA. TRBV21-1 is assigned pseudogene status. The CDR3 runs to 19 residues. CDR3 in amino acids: CASSNVRQGNRKEAYEQYF. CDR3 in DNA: TGTGCCAGCAGCAACGTCCGGCAGGGGAATAGAAAAGAGGCCTACGAGCAGTACTTC.

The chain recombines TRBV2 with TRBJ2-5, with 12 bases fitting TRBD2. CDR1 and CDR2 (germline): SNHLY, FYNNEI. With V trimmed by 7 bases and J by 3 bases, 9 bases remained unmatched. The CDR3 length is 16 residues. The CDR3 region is CASIISGLAGKETQYF. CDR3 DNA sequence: TGTGCCAGCATTATATCAGGACTAGCGGGGAAAGAGACCCAGTACTTC.

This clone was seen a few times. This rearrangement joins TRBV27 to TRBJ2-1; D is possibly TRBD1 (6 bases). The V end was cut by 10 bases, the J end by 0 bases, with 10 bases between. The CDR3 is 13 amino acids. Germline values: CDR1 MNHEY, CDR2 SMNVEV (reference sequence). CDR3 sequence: CATKDSSYNEQFF. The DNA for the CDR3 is TGTGCCACCAAGGACAGCTCCTACAATGAGCAGTTCTTC.

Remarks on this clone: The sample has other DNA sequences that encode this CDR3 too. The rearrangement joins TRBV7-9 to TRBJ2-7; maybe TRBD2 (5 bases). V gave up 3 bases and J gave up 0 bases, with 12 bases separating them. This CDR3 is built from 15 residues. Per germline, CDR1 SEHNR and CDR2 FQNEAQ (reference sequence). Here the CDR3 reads CASSLTGSLSYEQYF. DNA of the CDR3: TGTGCCAGCAGCTTGACGGGGTCCCTCTCCTACGAGCAGTACTTC.

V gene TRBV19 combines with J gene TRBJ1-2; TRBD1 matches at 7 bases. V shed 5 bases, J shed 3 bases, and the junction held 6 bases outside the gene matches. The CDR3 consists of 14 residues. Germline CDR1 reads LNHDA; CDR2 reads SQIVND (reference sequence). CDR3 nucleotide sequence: TGTGCCAGTAGTGTAAGGGGGCGCGACTATGGCTACACCTTC. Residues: CASSVRGRDYGYTF.

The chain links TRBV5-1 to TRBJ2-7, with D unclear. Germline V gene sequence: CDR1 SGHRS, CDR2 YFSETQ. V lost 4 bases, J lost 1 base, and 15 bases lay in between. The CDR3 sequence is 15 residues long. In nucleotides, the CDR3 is TGCGCCAGCAGCCGCGAGGCGGTGGGTTCCTACGAGCAGTACTTC. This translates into CASSREAVGSYEQYF.

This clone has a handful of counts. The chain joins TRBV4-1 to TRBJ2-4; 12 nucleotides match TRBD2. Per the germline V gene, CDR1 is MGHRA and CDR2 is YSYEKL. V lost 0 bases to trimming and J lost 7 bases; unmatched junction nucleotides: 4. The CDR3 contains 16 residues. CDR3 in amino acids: CASSQDRTSGMNIQYF. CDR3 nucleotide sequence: TGCGCCAGCAGCCAAGATCGGACTAGCGGGATGAACATTCAGTACTTC.

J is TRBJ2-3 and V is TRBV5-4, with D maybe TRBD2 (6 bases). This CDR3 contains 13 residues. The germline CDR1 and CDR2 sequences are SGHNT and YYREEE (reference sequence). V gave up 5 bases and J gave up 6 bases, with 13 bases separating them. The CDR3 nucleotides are TGTGCCAGCAGGAGGGGAGGAGAGGATACGCAGTATTTT. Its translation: CASRRGGEDTQYF. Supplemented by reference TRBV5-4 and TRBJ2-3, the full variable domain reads ETGVTQSPTHLIKTRGQQVTLRCSSQSGHNTVSWYQQALGQGPQFIFQYYREEENGRGNFPPRFSGLQFPNYSSELNVNALELDDSALYLCASRRGGEDTQYFGPGTRLTVL.

In DNA form, the CDR3 reads TGTGCCAGCAGCCCAGACCTAGCGGGGAGGGGCAATGAGCAGTTCTTC. Amino acid sequence: CASSPDLAGRGNEQFF. The rearrangement joins TRBV7-8 to TRBJ2-1, with 9 bases that match TRBD2. The CDR3 sequence is 16 residues long. Germline V gene lookup returns CDR1 SGHVS and CDR2 FQNEAQ. Trimming cost V 5 bases and J 6 bases; bases outside gene matches: 11.

This CDR3 reads CASSQGGVYNEQFF. DNA for the CDR3: TGTGCCAGCAGCCAAGGCGGGGTGTACAATGAGCAGTTCTTC. The chain has TRBV4-2 and TRBJ2-1; possible D gene TRBD2, 6 bases. Germline V gene lookup returns CDR1 LGHNA and CDR2 YNFKEQ. V lost 1 base and J 4 bases, leaving 8 bases between the germline ends. The CDR3 spans 14 residues.

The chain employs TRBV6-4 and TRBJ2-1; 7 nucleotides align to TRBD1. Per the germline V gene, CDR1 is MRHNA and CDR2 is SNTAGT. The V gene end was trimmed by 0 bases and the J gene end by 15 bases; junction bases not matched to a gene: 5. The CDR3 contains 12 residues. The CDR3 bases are TGTGCCAGCAGTGACTCTGTAGGGGGCTGGTTCTTC. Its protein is CASSDSVGGWFF.

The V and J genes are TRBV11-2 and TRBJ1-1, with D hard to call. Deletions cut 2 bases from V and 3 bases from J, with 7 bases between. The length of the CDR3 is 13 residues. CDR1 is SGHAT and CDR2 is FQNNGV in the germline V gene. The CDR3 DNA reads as TGTGCCAGCAGCTTAAGGGAGCACACTGAAGCTTTCTTT. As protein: CASSLREHTEAFF.

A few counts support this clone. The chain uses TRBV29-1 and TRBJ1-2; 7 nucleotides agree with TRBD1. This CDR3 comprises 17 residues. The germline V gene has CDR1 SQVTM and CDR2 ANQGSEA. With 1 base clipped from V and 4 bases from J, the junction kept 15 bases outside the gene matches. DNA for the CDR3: TGCAGCGTTGAAGGGACAGGACGCGTCGAGCAAGGCTATGGCTACACCTTC. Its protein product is CSVEGTGRVEQGYGYTF.

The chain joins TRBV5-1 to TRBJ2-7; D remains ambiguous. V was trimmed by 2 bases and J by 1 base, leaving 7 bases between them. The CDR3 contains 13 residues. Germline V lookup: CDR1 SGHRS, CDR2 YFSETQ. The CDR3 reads CASSFGKSYEQYF. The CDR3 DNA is TGCGCCAGCAGCTTTGGCAAATCCTACGAGCAGTACTTC.